The 2 T cell receptor beta chains below all came from one sample that was sequenced in a study of CD8 T cells in Susac syndrome. Reverse transcription of roughly 0.5 to 1 ug RNA used random hexamers. One entry per CDR3 protein results from TCRdb running MiXCR on the immunoSEQ multiplex PCR reads. The sample has 95,000 to 150,000 distinct CDR3 sequences; about 95% are singletons. Sequenced sample: CD4+ T cells from PBMCs. These receptors all come from a human donor in good health.

Regarding this clonotype: A read error may produce the germline difference seen at one junction end. The chain combines TRBV7-7 with TRBJ2-1, with unresolved D. Germline loops: CDR1 SSHAT, CDR2 FNYEAQ (reference sequence). The CDR3 runs 13 residues. The CDR3 DNA reads as TGTGCTAGCAGCCCGGGTACGATAAATGAGCAGTTCTTC. Amino acid sequence: CASSPGTINEQFF.

The V call is TRBV19, the J call TRBJ2-7; D is unclear. Germline CDR1 reads LNHDA; CDR2 reads SQIVND (reference sequence). V shed 4 bases and J shed 1 base, with 11 bases lying between them. This CDR3 region has 14 residues. CDR3 DNA: TGTGCCAGTAGTAGGGCCTGGATGTCCTACGAGCAGTACTTC. The encoded protein is CASSRAWMSYEQYF.